This note documents a single T cell receptor (beta chain) sequence. Sequencing used immunoSEQ multiplex PCR; TCRdb keeps in-frame clones, though not all of them. The sample includes thousands of clones, more than 80% of them seen just once. The sample belongs to a study of follicular helper T cells after annual influenza vaccination. Overall study context: Some donors were sampled over the 2013-2014, 2014-2015 and 2015-2016 vaccinations.

CDR3 size: 15 residues. The V and J ends lost 1 base and 8 bases respectively, with 17 bases between them. Per the germline V gene, CDR1 is SGHDN and CDR2 is FVKESK. Time point indicated: 2014-2015 season, 7 days after vaccination. Non-naive CD4+CXCR5+PD-1+ cTfh were sorted into ICOS+CD38+ and ICOS-CD38- fractions. Specimen: CXCR5+ CD38- circulating T follicular helper cells from blood, collected 7 days after influenza vaccination. Subset given: circulating Tfh, non-naive CD4+CXCR5+PD-1+ (ICOS+CD38+ or ICOS-CD38-). The clonotype was recovered from an adult who received the influenza vaccine. J is TRBJ1-1 and V is TRBV14; TRBD1 might be the D (5 bases). The CDR3, as DNA: TGTGCCAGCAGCCAAGTTCAGGGAGGTTTCGGAGAAGCTTTCTTT. It is translated as CASSQVQGGFGEAFF.